This entry lists 32 T cell receptor beta chains sequenced from one sample in a study of high-grade serous ovarian cancer treatment subgroups. Using immunoSEQ multiplex PCR, the repertoire was profiled, and TCRdb retains in-frame clones only, with some absent. The data contain about 16,000 clones, 80% to 90% of them seen just once; the ten biggest clones take up over 5.5%. The tumor samples were collected prior to definitive surgery or chemotherapy. Sequencing was done on a sample of tumor tissue. All receptors come from a human donor with high-grade serous ovarian cancer.

The rearrangement links TRBV6-6 to TRBJ2-2; D could derive from TRBD1 or TRBD2 (5 bases each). Trimming removed 2 bases at V and 7 bases at J, with 11 bases between. The CDR3 spans 14 residues. The germline V gene encodes CDR1 MNHNY and CDR2 SVGAGI (reference sequence). In DNA, the CDR3 is TGTGCCAGCAGTTACGAAGGGGCGGGCGGGGAGCTGTTTTTT. As protein: CASSYEGAGGELFF.

This clone was detected a few times. V is TRBV5-4 and J is TRBJ1-4; no definite D call. Trimming took 5 bases from V and 7 from J, leaving 15 bases between them. Germline CDR1 reads SGHNT; CDR2 reads YYREEE (reference sequence). The CDR3 consists of 14 residues. CDR3 residues: CASSVWTEGEKLFF. DNA for the CDR3: TGTGCCAGCAGTGTCTGGACCGAAGGTGAAAAACTGTTTTTT.

This clone has more than one count but fewer than ten. This chain uses TRBV5-1 with TRBJ1-1, with no clear D. CDR3 size: 13 residues. Trimming cost V 3 bases and J 3 bases, with 9 bases left between them. The V gene's germline CDR1 is SGHRS and CDR2 YFSETQ. The CDR3 region has the DNA TGCGCCAGCAGCTGGGAACAAGACACTGAAGCTTTCTTT. Encoded protein: CASSWEQDTEAFF.

J is TRBJ1-5 and V is TRBV6-5; D possibly corresponds to TRBD1 (5 bases). The CDR3 sequence is 14 residues long. Trimming removed 0 bases at V and 7 bases at J, with 10 bases between. In germline, CDR1 is MNHEY, CDR2 SVGAGI. This CDR3 is CASSYSQGQQPQHF. The CDR3 nucleotides read TGTGCCAGCAGTTACTCCCAGGGCCAACAGCCCCAGCATTTT.

The J gene is TRBJ1-2, the V gene TRBV7-2, with D perhaps matching TRBD1 (6 bases). Germline CDR1 and CDR2: SGHTA and FQGNSA. The CDR3 has 14 amino acids. Trimming pared 2 bases from V and 5 bases from J, leaving 12 bases between. The CDR3 DNA sequence: TGTGCCAGCAGCTTAACTCGGCAGGGGTATGGCTACACCTTC. It codes for CASSLTRQGYGYTF.

This clone was found once. This sequence joins TRBV6-5 and TRBJ2-2; a possible D gene is TRBD2 (5 bases). The CDR3 contains 13 residues. CDR1 MNHEY and CDR2 SVGAGI come from the germline V gene. Trimming removed 4 bases from V and 5 bases from J, with 8 bases in between. CDR3: CASSWRGTGELFF. In DNA, the CDR3 is TGTGCCAGCAGTTGGAGAGGGACCGGGGAGCTGTTTTTT.

In its sample, this clone was seen once. The chain joins TRBV5-1 to TRBJ1-5; TRBD1 might be the D (6 bases). Trimming took 0 bases from V and 2 from J, leaving 9 bases between them. Germline V gene sequence: CDR1 SGHRS, CDR2 YFSETQ. There are 15 residues in the CDR3. DNA of the CDR3: TGCGCCAGCAGCTTGGTAGGGGGTCGCAATCAGCCCCAGCATTTT. This encodes CASSLVGGRNQPQHF.

The genes are TRBV6-5 and TRBJ2-1; 9 nucleotides line up with TRBD2. The CDR3 totals 15 residues. Trimming cost V 6 bases and J 4 bases; bases outside gene matches: 7. CDR1 and CDR2 from the germline V gene are MNHEY and SVGAGI. CDR3 DNA: TGTGCCAGCAGAGACCTTGGACTAGCGTACAATGAGCAGTTCTTC. Translated: CASRDLGLAYNEQFF.

The rearrangement links TRBV6-5 to TRBJ2-7; 7 bases agree with TRBD1. Germline V gene data show CDR1 as MNHEY and CDR2 as SVGAGI. After removal of 2 bases from V and 5 bases from J, the junction contained 9 bases not matched to a gene. The CDR3 is made up of 15 amino acids. In DNA, the CDR3 is TGTGCCAGCAGTTACCACAGGGGAACAAGTCACGAGCAGTACTTC. This encodes CASSYHRGTSHEQYF.

This clone occurred once. The CDR3 DNA is TGTGCCTGGGGGAGCGGGGGGGCCCGGGAGACCCAGTACTTC. It encodes CAWGSGGARETQYF. The chain employs TRBV30 and TRBJ2-5; 10 bases align to TRBD2. The length of the CDR3 is 14 residues. The junction had 8 bases not matched to a gene; V was cut back by 5 bases and J by 5 bases. Germline V CDR1 and CDR2: GTSNPN, SVGIG (reference sequence).

The V and J genes are TRBV29-1 and TRBJ2-3; no definite D call. Per germline, CDR1 SQVTM and CDR2 ANQGSEA. V lost 4 bases, J lost 2 bases, and 7 bases lay in between. This CDR3 has 12 residues. The CDR3 protein is CSVGEFTDTQYF. For the CDR3, the DNA is TGCAGCGTTGGTGAGTTCACAGATACGCAGTATTTT.

This chain uses TRBV5-1 with TRBJ1-2; D perhaps matches TRBD1 (6 bases). Trimming removed 1 base from V and 7 bases from J, with 14 bases in between. This CDR3 spans 14 amino acids. The germline V gene encodes CDR1 SGHRS and CDR2 YFSETQ. CDR3 nucleotides: TGCGCCAGCAGCTTGAGGGCAGGGGAAGGTGGCTACACCTTC. Translated: CASSLRAGEGGYTF.

The chain links TRBV11-2 to TRBJ2-6; D remains unclear. Germline values: CDR1 SGHAT, CDR2 FQNNGV. V lost 0 bases and J lost 10, with 10 bases in between. The CDR3 runs to 14 residues. For the CDR3, the DNA is TGTGCCAGCAGCTTAGATGCCCTCGGGAACGTCCTGACTTTC. Amino acid sequence: CASSLDALGNVLTF.

The chain uses TRBV2 and TRBJ2-5; D gene ambiguous. The J call may be in error: the DNA end matches TRBJ2-7 better. Germline V lookup: CDR1 SNHLY, CDR2 FYNNEI. The CDR3 extends over 11 amino acids. The CDR3 spells CASSVLYEQYF. The CDR3 region has the DNA TGTGCCAGCAGTGTTCTCTACGAGCAGTACTTC.

The CDR3 region is CASSLLAGGPDTQYF. CDR3 DNA sequence: TGCGCCAGCAGCTTACTAGCGGGGGGGCCCGATACGCAGTATTTT. The chain uses TRBV5-1 and TRBJ2-3; 13 bases align to TRBD2. The CDR3 contains 15 residues. Germline trimming cut 2 bases from V and 6 bases from J; bases unmatched to any gene: 3. CDR1 SGHRS and CDR2 YFSETQ come from the germline V gene.

The chain recombines TRBV28 with TRBJ1-2; no clear D. The CDR3 has 12 residues. Looked up from germline, CDR1 is MDHEN and CDR2 is SYDVKM. V dropped 3 bases and J dropped 4 bases, with 6 bases sitting between them. The CDR3 nucleotides read TGTGCCAGCAGTTTGAGGACCTATGGCTACACCTTC. Translation gives CASSLRTYGYTF.

CDR3 in amino acids: CASSFRGEETQYF. The CDR3 nucleotides are TGTGCCAGCAGCTTCCGGGGGGAAGAGACCCAGTACTTC. This chain connects TRBV5-4 to TRBJ2-5, with 7 bases aligning to TRBD2. The CDR3 sequence is 13 residues long. Germline CDR1 SGHNT, CDR2 YYREEE (reference sequence). Germline trimming cut 2 bases from V and 3 bases from J; bases unmatched to any gene: 1.

This clone showed up just once. This rearrangement joins TRBV7-6 to TRBJ2-1; no firm D call. The germline gives CDR1 SGHVS, CDR2 FNYEAQ. V lost 2 bases to trimming and J lost 0 bases, with 8 bases between them. The CDR3 has 15 residues. The CDR3 loop reads CASSLSRSSYNEQFF. In nucleotides, the CDR3 is TGTGCCAGCAGCTTAAGCCGGAGCTCCTACAATGAGCAGTTCTTC.

The V call is TRBV7-8, the J call TRBJ2-4; D gene uncertain. The CDR3 is 16 amino acids. From germline, CDR1 is SGHVS and CDR2 FQNEAQ. V was shortened by 0 bases and J by 6 bases, with 15 bases between the two germline ends. CDR3 bases: TGTGCCAGCAGCTTAGCGCATTCAGCCTCTCTAAACATTCAGTACTTC. Protein: CASSLAHSASLNIQYF.

The chain employs TRBV11-3 and TRBJ2-7, with 11 bases lining up with TRBD1. This CDR3 has 15 residues. Trimming removed 5 bases from V and 5 bases from J; junction bases left unmatched: 8. In germline, CDR1 is SGHNT, CDR2 YENEEA. CDR3 in amino acids: CASSPTGQGGNEQYF. CDR3 nucleotide sequence: TGTGCCAGCAGCCCAACGGGACAGGGGGGGAACGAGCAGTACTTC.

The V call is TRBV4-3, the J call TRBJ2-7, with a tentative D call TRBD2 (6 bases). In germline, CDR1 is LGHNA, CDR2 YSLEER. The CDR3 extends over 16 amino acids. Trimming took off 1 base at V and 0 bases at J, with 13 bases between the two ends. As DNA, the CDR3 is TGCGCCAGCAGCCAAGTTTTACGGGGGAACTCCTACGAGCAGTACTTC. Translation: CASSQVLRGNSYEQYF.

This chain joins TRBV9 and TRBJ2-3; D unclear. This CDR3 comprises 14 residues. Germline V gene data show CDR1 as SGDLS and CDR2 as YYNGEE. V was cut by 2 bases and J by 4 bases, with 11 bases left in between. DNA for the CDR3: TGTGCCAGCAGCGTTTCGGGTTTGGCAGATACGCAGTATTTT. Protein: CASSVSGLADTQYF.

V usage is TRBV5-1 and J usage is TRBJ2-5, with 7 bases lining up with TRBD2. CDR1 is SGHRS and CDR2 is YFSETQ in the germline V gene. The CDR3 has 14 amino acids. The ends lost 1 base at V and 7 bases at J; junction bases unmatched: 7. DNA for the CDR3: TGCGCCAGCAGCTTGATAGCGGGTCCGGGGACCCAGTACTTC. Protein: CASSLIAGPGTQYF. Full variable domain (rest looked up from reference TRBV5-1 and TRBJ2-5): KAGVTQTPRYLIKTRGQQVTLSCSPISGHRSVSWYQQTPGQGLQFLFEYFSETQRNKGNFPGRFSGRQFSNSRSEMNVSTLELGDSALYLCASSLIAGPGTQYFGPGTRLLVL.

The chain is built from TRBV19 and TRBJ2-1, with D unclear. V shed 1 base and J shed 6 bases, with 7 bases lying between them. The germline V gene has CDR1 LNHDA and CDR2 SQIVND (reference sequence). The CDR3 loop spans 13 amino acids. The CDR3 reads CASSIGHSNEQFF. DNA of the CDR3: TGTGCCAGTAGTATAGGACACAGCAATGAGCAGTTCTTC.

This chain links TRBV6-5 with TRBJ1-1; D is undetermined. Trimming pared 6 bases from V and 3 bases from J, leaving 11 bases between. Per germline, CDR1 MNHEY and CDR2 SVGAGI. The CDR3 is 13 residues long. CDR3 nucleotide sequence: TGTGCCAGCAGCCGAATCCGGGACACTGAAGCTTTCTTT. It codes for CASSRIRDTEAFF.

This clone was detected once. The CDR3 is CASSFGGLNYEQYF. CDR3 coding DNA: TGTGCCAGCAGCTTTGGGGGGTTAAACTACGAGCAGTACTTC. The rearrangement uses TRBV5-4 and TRBJ2-5; weak D call: TRBD2 (6 bases). The end of the DNA is better explained by TRBJ2-7, so the J call may be wrong. CDR1 SGHNT and CDR2 YYREEE come from the germline V gene (reference sequence). The CDR3 runs to 14 residues.

The V call is TRBV9, the J call TRBJ2-1, with D perhaps assigned TRBD1 or TRBD2 (6 bases each). Trimming removed 3 bases from V and 8 bases from J, with 18 bases in between. Germline V gene sequence: CDR1 SGDLS, CDR2 YYNGEE. The CDR3 length is 15 residues. CDR3: CASSGRRGFDYEQFF. In nucleotides, the CDR3 is TGTGCCAGCAGCGGCAGGAGGGGGTTTGATTATGAGCAGTTCTTC.

The chain joins TRBV5-4 to TRBJ2-5; the D is unclear. The CDR3 covers 15 residues. The germline V gene encodes CDR1 SGHNT and CDR2 YYREEE (reference sequence). With 0 bases removed from V and 5 bases from J, the gap between germline ends came to 14 bases. Here the CDR3 DNA reads TGTGCCAGCAGCTTGGATCCTCAAGCCGGGGAGACCCAGTACTTC. It encodes CASSLDPQAGETQYF.

The chain recombines TRBV4-2 with TRBJ2-5; 8 nucleotides line up with TRBD2. V dropped 3 bases and J dropped 4; count of bases not matched to a gene: 7. CDR1 and CDR2 (germline): LGHNA, YNFKEQ. The CDR3 consists of 15 residues. The CDR3: CASSHPGGRGETQYF. DNA of the CDR3: TGTGCCAGCAGCCACCCGGGGGGGAGAGGAGAGACCCAGTACTTC.

The J gene is TRBJ2-2, the V gene TRBV7-9, with D possibly being TRBD1 (6 bases). V was cut by 7 bases and J by 4 bases, with 16 bases left in between. From germline, CDR1 is SEHNR and CDR2 FQNEAQ (reference sequence). The CDR3 is 15 residues long. The CDR3 protein is CASTQAVGATGELFF. The CDR3 DNA reads TGTGCCAGCACCCAGGCCGTGGGGGCCACCGGGGAGCTGTTTTTT.

This clone appeared once. This sequence joins TRBV5-5 and TRBJ1-5; D is unresolved. CDR3 length equals 15 residues. Trimming shortened V by 0 bases and J by 7 bases, and 14 bases separated the two germline ends. Germline assignment: CDR1 SGHKS and CDR2 YYEKEE (reference sequence). The CDR3 region is CASSLARSPGQPQHF. In DNA form, the CDR3 reads TGTGCCAGCAGCTTGGCTCGGAGTCCAGGACAGCCCCAGCATTTT.

This chain connects TRBV5-1 to TRBJ1-3, with TRBD1 as a possible D gene (6 bases). The CDR3 spans 17 residues. V was cut by 0 bases and J by 0 bases, with 13 bases left in between. Germline values: CDR1 SGHRS, CDR2 YFSETQ. CDR3 sequence reads: CASSLEAGANSGNTIYF. CDR3 in DNA: TGCGCCAGCAGCTTGGAGGCAGGGGCCAACTCTGGAAACACCATATATTTT. Drawing the rest from reference TRBV5-1 and TRBJ1-3, the complete variable domain is KAGVTQTPRYLIKTRGQQVTLSCSPISGHRSVSWYQQTPGQGLQFLFEYFSETQRNKGNFPGRFSGRQFSNSRSEMNVSTLELGDSALYLCASSLEAGANSGNTIYFGEGSWLTVV.